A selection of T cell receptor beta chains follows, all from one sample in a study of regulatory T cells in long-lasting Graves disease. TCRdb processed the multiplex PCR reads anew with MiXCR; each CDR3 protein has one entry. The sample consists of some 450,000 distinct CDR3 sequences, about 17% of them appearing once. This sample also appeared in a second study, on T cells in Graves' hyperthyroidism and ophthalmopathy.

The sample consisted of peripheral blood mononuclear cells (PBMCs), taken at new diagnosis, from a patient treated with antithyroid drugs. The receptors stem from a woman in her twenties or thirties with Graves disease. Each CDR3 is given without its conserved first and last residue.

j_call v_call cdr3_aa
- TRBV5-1 ASSAGALYGETQY
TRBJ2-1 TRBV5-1 ASSLEPGLAGYNEQF
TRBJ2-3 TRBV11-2 ASSWVSGTSTDTQY
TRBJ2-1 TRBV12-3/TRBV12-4 ASSFRDGDNEQF
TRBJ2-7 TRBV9 ASSSSHVASYEQY
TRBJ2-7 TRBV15 ATRLTSGSTYEQY
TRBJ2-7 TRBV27 ASSPLYILGDGNEQY
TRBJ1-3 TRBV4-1 ASSQGYGAINTIY
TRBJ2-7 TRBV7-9 ASSPSTSGRVYEQY
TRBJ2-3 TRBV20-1 SAREAGGSTDTQY
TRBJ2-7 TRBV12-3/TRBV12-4 ASRPSAASYEQY
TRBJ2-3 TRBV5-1 ASSLVFLGRVITDTQY
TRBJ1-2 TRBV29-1 SVEPMQGLANYGYT
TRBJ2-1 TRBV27 ASSWTGTGSSEQF
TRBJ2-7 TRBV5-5 ASSWSSGRSYEQY
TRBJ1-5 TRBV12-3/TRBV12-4 ASSSTGTAVQPQH
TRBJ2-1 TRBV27 ASSSRKGAGGPHEQF
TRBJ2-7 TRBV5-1 ASSPPGASGQYEQY
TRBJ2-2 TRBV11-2 ASSLRIGGLTYTGELF
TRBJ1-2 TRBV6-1 ASSPLGQNYGYT
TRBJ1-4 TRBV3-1 ASSPNLPSIGEKLF
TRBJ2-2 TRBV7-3 ASSLKIGLAGKNTGELF
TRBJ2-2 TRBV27 ASTGLAEPNTGELF
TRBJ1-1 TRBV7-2 ASSFALVMNTEAF
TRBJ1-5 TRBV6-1 ASKDRGYQPQH
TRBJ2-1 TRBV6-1 ASRLPSGGGDEQF
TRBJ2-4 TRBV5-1 ASSLEGSGAKNIQY
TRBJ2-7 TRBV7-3 ASSTDRCYEQY
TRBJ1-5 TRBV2 ASSVSGNQPQH
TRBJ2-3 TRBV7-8 ASSLPRTSRPDTQY
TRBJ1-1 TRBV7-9 ASTDARGGTGGTEGF
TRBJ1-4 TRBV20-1 SAREMNEKLF
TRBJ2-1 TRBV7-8 ASSLSWARYIYNEQF
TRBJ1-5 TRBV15 ATSRVQGVGGNQPQH
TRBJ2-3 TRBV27 ASSPRDRGDTQY
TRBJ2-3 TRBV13 ASSPQRLGDTQY
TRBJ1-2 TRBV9 ASSVGGVRRAADGYT
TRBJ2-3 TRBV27 ASSLSRPAGTDTQY
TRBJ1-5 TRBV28 ASSTLPGYNQPQH
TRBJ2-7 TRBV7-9 ASSFWESTYEQY
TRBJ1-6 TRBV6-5 ASSYYRGGKALH